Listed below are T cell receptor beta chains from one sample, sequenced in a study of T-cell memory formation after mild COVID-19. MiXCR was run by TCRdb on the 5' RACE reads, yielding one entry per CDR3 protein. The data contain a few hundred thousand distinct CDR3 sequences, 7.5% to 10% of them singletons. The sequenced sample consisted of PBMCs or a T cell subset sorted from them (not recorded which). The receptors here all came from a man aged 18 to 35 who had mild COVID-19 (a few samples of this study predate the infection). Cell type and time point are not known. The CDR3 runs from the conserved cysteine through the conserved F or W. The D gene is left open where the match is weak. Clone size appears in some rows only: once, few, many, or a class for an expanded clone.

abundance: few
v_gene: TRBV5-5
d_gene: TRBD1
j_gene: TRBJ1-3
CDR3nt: TGTGCCAGCAGCTTGATGGACAGGGGAATTAACACCATATATTTT
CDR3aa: CASSLMDRGINTIYF

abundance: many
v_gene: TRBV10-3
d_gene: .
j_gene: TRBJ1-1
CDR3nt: TGTGCCATCAGTGAGACCGACAGCCCGAACACTGAAGCTTTCTTT
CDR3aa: CAISETDSPNTEAFF

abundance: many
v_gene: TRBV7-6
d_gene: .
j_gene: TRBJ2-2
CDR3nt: TGTGCCAGCAGCTTAGCGGGGGGTTCGTACACCGGGGAGCTGTTTTTT
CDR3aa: CASSLAGGSYTGELFF

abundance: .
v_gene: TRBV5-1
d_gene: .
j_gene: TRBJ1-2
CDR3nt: TGCGCCAGCAGCTTTGGCTTTGGCTACACCTTC
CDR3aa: CASSFGFGYTF

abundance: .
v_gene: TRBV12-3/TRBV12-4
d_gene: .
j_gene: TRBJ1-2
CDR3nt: TGTGCCAGCAGTCCGGGTGGTGGCTACACCTTC
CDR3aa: CASSPGGGYTF

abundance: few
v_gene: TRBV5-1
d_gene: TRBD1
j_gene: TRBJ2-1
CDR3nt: TGCGCCAGCAGCCCCGAGGGGGCTCTGAGCTCCTACAATGAGCAGTTCTTC
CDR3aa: CASSPEGALSSYNEQFF

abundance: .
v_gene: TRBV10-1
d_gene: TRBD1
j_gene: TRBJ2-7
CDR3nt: TGCGCCAGCAGTGGACACAGGGGGTCCTACGAGCAGTACTTC
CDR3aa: CASSGHRGSYEQYF

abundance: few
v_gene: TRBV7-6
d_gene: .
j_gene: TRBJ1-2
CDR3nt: TGTGCCAGCAGCGCAGGGGTTGGGCTTTCGGACTATGGCTACACCTTC
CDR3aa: CASSAGVGLSDYGYTF

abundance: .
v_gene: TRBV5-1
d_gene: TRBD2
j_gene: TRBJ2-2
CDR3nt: TGCGCCAGCAGCCCGAGCGGGGGCCGGGGCACCGGGGAGCTGTTTTTT
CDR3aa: CASSPSGGRGTGELFF

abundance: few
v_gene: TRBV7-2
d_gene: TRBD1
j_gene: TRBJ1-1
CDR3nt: TGTGCCAGCAGCCCCACCGGGACAGAGAACACTGAAGCTTTCTTT
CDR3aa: CASSPTGTENTEAFF

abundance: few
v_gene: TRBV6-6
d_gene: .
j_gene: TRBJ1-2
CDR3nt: TGTGCCAGCAGTTACTCGACGAGGGGAGACTATGGCTACACCTTC
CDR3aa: CASSYSTRGDYGYTF

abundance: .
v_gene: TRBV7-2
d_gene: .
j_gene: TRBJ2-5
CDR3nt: TGTGCCAGCAGCTCCTCCGGGACTTACCGGGGGACCCAGTACTTC
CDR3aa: CASSSSGTYRGTQYF

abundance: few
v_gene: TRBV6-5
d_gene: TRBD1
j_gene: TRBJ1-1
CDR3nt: TGTGCCAGCAGTTACTACGACCAAGACAGGGGCACTGAAGCTTTCTTT
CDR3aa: CASSYYDQDRGTEAFF

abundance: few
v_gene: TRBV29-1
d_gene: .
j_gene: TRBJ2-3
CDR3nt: TGCAGCGTTGAAGATCCCCGCGCGTCAGATACGCAGTATTTT
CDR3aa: CSVEDPRASDTQYF

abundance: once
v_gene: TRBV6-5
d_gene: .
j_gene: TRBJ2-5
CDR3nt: TGTGCCAGCAGGCGGGACTTGCAAGAGACCCAGTACTTC
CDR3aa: CASRRDLQETQYF

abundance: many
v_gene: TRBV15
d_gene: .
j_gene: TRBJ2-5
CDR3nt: TGTGCCACCAGGGCCACCGCGGAGACCCAGTACTTC
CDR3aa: CATRATAETQYF

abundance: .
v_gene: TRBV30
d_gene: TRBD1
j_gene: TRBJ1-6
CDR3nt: TGTGCCTGGAGTCTGGGACAGAATAATTCACCCCTCCACTTT
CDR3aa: CAWSLGQNNSPLHF

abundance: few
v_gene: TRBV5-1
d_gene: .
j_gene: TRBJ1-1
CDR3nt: TGCGCCAGCAGCCAGGGGACCATGAACACTGAAGCTTTCTTT
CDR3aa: CASSQGTMNTEAFF

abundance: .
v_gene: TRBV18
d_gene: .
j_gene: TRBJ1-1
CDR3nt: TGTGCCAGCCAGGGGACGGAGGGGACTGAAGCTTTCTTT
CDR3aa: CASQGTEGTEAFF

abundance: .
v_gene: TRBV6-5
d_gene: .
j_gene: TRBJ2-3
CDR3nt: TGTGCCAGCAGTTACAGCGCATCTAGCACAGATACGCAGTATTTT
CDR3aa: CASSYSASSTDTQYF

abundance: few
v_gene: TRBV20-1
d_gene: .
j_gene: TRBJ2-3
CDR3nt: TGCAGTGCTTACTTGGCGGTCCTTAGCACAGATACGCAGTATTTT
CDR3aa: CSAYLAVLSTDTQYF

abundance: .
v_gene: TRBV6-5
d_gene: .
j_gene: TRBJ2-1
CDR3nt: TGTGCCAGCAGTTACGATCCAGGGGCGGTCAATGAGCAGTTCTTC
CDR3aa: CASSYDPGAVNEQFF

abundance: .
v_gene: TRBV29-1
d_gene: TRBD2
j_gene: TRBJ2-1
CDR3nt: TGCAGCGTCTCTAGCGGGGGCTATGAGCAGTTCTTC
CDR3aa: CSVSSGGYEQFF

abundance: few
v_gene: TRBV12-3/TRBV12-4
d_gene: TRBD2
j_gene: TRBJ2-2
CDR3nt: TGTGCCAGCAGCTCCGGGACTAGCGGGGGAGGCGGGGAGCTGTTTTTT
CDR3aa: CASSSGTSGGGGELFF

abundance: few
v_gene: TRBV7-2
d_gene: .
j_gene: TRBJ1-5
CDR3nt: TGTGCCAGCAGCTTCCAGGCAAGGTATCAGCCCCAGCATTTT
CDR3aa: CASSFQARYQPQHF

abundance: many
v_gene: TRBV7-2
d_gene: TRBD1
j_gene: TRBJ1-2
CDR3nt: TGTGCCAGCAGTTTAGGGGGCGGCTACACCTTC
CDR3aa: CASSLGGGYTF

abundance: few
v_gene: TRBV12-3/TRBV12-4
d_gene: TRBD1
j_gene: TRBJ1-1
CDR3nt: TGTGCCAGCAGTTTTGACAGGGGAACTGAAGCTTTCTTT
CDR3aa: CASSFDRGTEAFF

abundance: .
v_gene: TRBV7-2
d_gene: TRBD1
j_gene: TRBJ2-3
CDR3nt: TGTGCCAGCAGCTTAGGACGGCAGGGGGCAGGCACAGATACGCAGTATTTT
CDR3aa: CASSLGRQGAGTDTQYF

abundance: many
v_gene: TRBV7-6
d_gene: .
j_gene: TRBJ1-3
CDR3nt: TGTGCCAGCAGCTCCTTCCGGGACGTAGGAAACACCATATATTTT
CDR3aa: CASSSFRDVGNTIYF

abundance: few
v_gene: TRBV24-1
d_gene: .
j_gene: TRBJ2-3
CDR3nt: TGTGCCACCAGTTCCTCAGGGTACAATACGCAGTATTTT
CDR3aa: CATSSSGYNTQYF

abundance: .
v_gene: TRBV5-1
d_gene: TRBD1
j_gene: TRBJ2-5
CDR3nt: TGCGCCAGCAGCTACCAGGGGATGGCGGACAGGGCGGAGACCCAGTACTTC
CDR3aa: CASSYQGMADRAETQYF

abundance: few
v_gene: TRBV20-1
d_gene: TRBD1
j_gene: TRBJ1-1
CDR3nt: TGCAGTGCAAAGGGACAGCACACTGAAGCTTTCTTT
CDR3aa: CSAKGQHTEAFF

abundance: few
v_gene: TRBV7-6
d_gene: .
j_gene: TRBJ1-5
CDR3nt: TGTGCCAGCAGCGACTATGCCGCAGGGGATAATAGCAATCAGCCCCAGCATTTT
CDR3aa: CASSDYAAGDNSNQPQHF

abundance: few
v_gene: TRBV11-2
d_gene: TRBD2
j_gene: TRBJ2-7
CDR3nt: TGTGCCAGCCGTAGCGGGGGGAGCTCCTACGAGCAGTACTTC
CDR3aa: CASRSGGSSYEQYF

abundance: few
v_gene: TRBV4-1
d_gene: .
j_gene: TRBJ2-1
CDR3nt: TGCGCCAGCAGCCCCTGGGGGACTCAGAATGAGCAGTTCTTC
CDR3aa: CASSPWGTQNEQFF

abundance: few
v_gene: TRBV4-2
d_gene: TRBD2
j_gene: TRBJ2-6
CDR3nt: TGTGCCAGCAGCCTAACCGGGACTAGGGTTGGGGCCAACGTCCTGACTTTC
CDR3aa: CASSLTGTRVGANVLTF